The 18 T cell receptor beta chains reported below all come from one sample, sequenced in a study of chemoradiotherapy in HPV16-positive cancers. Profiling relied on immunoSEQ multiplex PCR, and the TCRdb table lists in-frame clones only, not all of them. The repertoire consists of some 19,000 clones, with approximately 84% occurring once and the leading ten covering more than 3%. The sequencing used blood, collected from a patient who underwent chemoradiotherapy. Receptors were obtained from a human donor with HPV-associated anogenital cancer.

This clone was detected once. This sequence joins TRBV19 and TRBJ1-3; 11 nucleotides agree with TRBD1. Germline V gives CDR1 LNHDA, CDR2 SQIVND (reference sequence). This CDR3 region has 15 residues. The V segment lost 6 bases and the J segment 0 bases; nucleotides outside the gene matches: 1. In DNA form, the CDR3 reads TGTGCCAGTAGGGGACAGGGGGACTCTGGAAACACCATATATTTT. Translation gives CASRGQGDSGNTIYF. The full variable domain, its missing parts supplied by reference TRBV19 and TRBJ1-3, is DGGITQSPKYLFRKEGQNVTLSCEQNLNHDAMYWYRQDPGQGLRLIYYSQIVNDFQKGDIAEGYSVSREKKESFPLTVTSAQKNPTAFYLCASRGQGDSGNTIYFGEGSWLTVV.

Only one count was recorded for this clone. The rearrangement joins TRBV25-1 to TRBJ1-4; D is unclear. The ends were cut back, 6 bases at V and 2 bases at J, with 7 bases in the middle. The CDR3 extends over 13 amino acids. In germline, CDR1 is MGHDK, CDR2 SYGVNS. The CDR3 bases are TGTGCCAGCAGCGGAGCCACTAATGAAAAACTGTTTTTT. Translating gives CASSGATNEKLFF.

The sample holds one count of this clone. J is TRBJ1-5 and V is TRBV5-1; 9 positions agree with TRBD1. CDR3 length: 16 amino acids. Germline CDR1 SGHRS, CDR2 YFSETQ. The ends lost 3 bases at V and 9 bases at J; junction bases unmatched: 13. The CDR3 protein is CASSSNRGPTLLPQHF. CDR3 sequence (DNA): TGCGCCAGCAGCTCAAACAGGGGGCCTACCCTTTTGCCCCAGCATTTT. The entire variable domain, with the rest obtained from reference TRBV5-1 and TRBJ1-5, is as follows: KAGVTQTPRYLIKTRGQQVTLSCSPISGHRSVSWYQQTPGQGLQFLFEYFSETQRNKGNFPGRFSGRQFSNSRSEMNVSTLELGDSALYLCASSSNRGPTLLPQHFGDGTRLSIL.

The chain links TRBV28 to TRBJ1-5, with a possible D match to TRBD1 (6 bases). Germline CDR1 and CDR2: MDHEN and SYDVKM. V shed 7 bases and J shed 3 bases, with 16 bases lying between them. This CDR3 has 15 residues. This chain's CDR3 is CASIPFGQNNQPQHF. The CDR3 region has the DNA TGTGCCAGCATACCCTTCGGACAGAACAATCAGCCCCAGCATTTT.

This clone was seen only a few times. V usage is TRBV7-2 and J usage is TRBJ1-1, with 8 bases fitting TRBD1. Trimming cost V 4 bases and J 4 bases; bases outside gene matches: 5. CDR1 SGHTA and CDR2 FQGNSA come from the germline V gene. There are 14 residues in the CDR3. This CDR3 is CASSSTTGGTEAFF. In nucleotides, the CDR3 is TGTGCCAGCAGCTCTACCACAGGGGGCACTGAAGCTTTCTTT. Drawing the rest from reference TRBV7-2 and TRBJ1-1, the complete variable domain is GAGVSQSPSNKVTEKGKDVELRCDPISGHTALYWYRQSLGQGLEFLIYFQGNSAPDKSGLPSDRFSAERTGGSVSTLTIQRTQQEDSAVYLCASSSTTGGTEAFFGQGTRLTVV.

The chain combines TRBV11-3 with TRBJ1-1; unclear D gene. Germline V gene data show CDR1 as SGHNT and CDR2 as YENEEA. Deletions cut 5 bases from V and 0 bases from J, with 13 bases between. The CDR3 sequence is 15 residues long. The DNA of the CDR3 is TGTGCCAGCAGCCCGGAGGAGGGTATGAACACTGAAGCTTTCTTT. Translating it yields CASSPEEGMNTEAFF.

The V call is TRBV19, the J call TRBJ1-1, with 8 bases aligning to TRBD1. After removal of 7 bases from V and 1 base from J, the junction contained 5 bases not matched to a gene. This CDR3 comprises 14 residues. Germline assignment: CDR1 LNHDA and CDR2 SQIVND (reference sequence). The CDR3 DNA reads TGTGCCAGTACCCCGACAGGGGCGAACACTGAAGCTTTCTTT. The encoded protein is CASTPTGANTEAFF.

V usage is TRBV19 and J usage is TRBJ2-5; D gene uncertain. The CDR3 length is 15 residues. In germline, CDR1 is LNHDA, CDR2 SQIVND (reference sequence). Trimming cost V 5 bases and J 3 bases, with 16 bases left between them. CDR3 sequence reads: CASSGVRLDKETQYF. The CDR3 coding sequence is TGTGCCAGTAGTGGGGTGCGGCTTGATAAAGAGACCCAGTACTTC.

The chain combines TRBV7-6 with TRBJ1-6; no reliable D call. This CDR3 is 15 amino acids long. V was shortened by 1 base and J by 8 bases, with 12 bases between the two germline ends. CDR1 is SGHVS, CDR2 FNYEAQ, per germline. CDR3 in DNA: TGTGCCAGCAGCTTAGGGGGTGGAGTGTATTCACCCCTCCACTTT. It encodes CASSLGGGVYSPLHF.

V gene TRBV7-9 combines with J gene TRBJ1-1, with TRBD1 identical over 9 bases. The germline gives CDR1 SEHNR, CDR2 FQNEAQ (reference sequence). CDR3 size: 14 residues. J was trimmed by 5 bases and V by 6 bases; bases with no gene match: 7. CDR3 nucleotides: TGTGCCAGCAGTCGGACAGGGGATGGGACTGAAGCTTTCTTT. As protein: CASSRTGDGTEAFF.

This rearrangement joins TRBV7-8 to TRBJ2-3; D is undetermined. Germline values: CDR1 SGHVS, CDR2 FQNEAQ. This CDR3 has 15 amino acids. Trimming took off 0 bases at V and 3 bases at J, with 10 bases between the two ends. CDR3 nucleotides: TGTGCCAGCAGCTTAGCGCTGATTGTTACAGATACGCAGTATTTT. This sequence encodes CASSLALIVTDTQYF.

The V call is TRBV29-1, the J call TRBJ1-1; the D gene is possibly TRBD1 (6 bases). CDR1 and CDR2 (germline): SQVTM, ANQGSEA. V was shortened by 2 bases and J by 1 base, with 11 bases between the two germline ends. The CDR3 has 14 residues. The CDR3 loop is CSVETGYGNTEAFF. Written as DNA, the CDR3 is TGCAGCGTTGAAACAGGGTATGGGAACACTGAAGCTTTCTTT.

V gene TRBV19 combines with J gene TRBJ2-2; TRBD1 or TRBD2 may be the D gene (5 bases each). This CDR3 has 16 residues. Deletions cut 10 bases from V and 0 bases from J, with 18 bases between. The germline V gene has CDR1 LNHDA and CDR2 SQIVND (reference sequence). In nucleotides, the CDR3 is TGTGCCACCACGGCCGCCGGGGCCTCGAACACCGGGGAGCTGTTTTTT. This translates into CATTAAGASNTGELFF.

V is TRBV28 and J is TRBJ1-2; D is unresolved. The ends were cut back, 8 bases at V and 1 base at J, with 8 bases in the middle. Germline V gene data show CDR1 as MDHEN and CDR2 as SYDVKM. The CDR3 covers 12 residues. The CDR3 here is CASLGNNYGYTF. The CDR3 DNA is TGTGCCAGCCTAGGGAATAACTATGGCTACACCTTC.

The rearrangement uses TRBV7-8 and TRBJ1-2; no reliable D call. Germline-derived CDR1 and CDR2 are SGHVS and FQNEAQ. The V end lost 2 bases, the J end lost 4 bases, and 14 bases lay between the germline ends. CDR3 size: 15 residues. The CDR3 protein is CASSLLGAGFYGYTF. In DNA form, the CDR3 reads TGTGCCAGCAGCTTATTAGGCGCAGGATTCTATGGCTACACCTTC.

The chain links TRBV27 to TRBJ2-5; D unresolved. Germline assignment: CDR1 MNHEY and CDR2 SMNVEV (reference sequence). The CDR3 is made up of 12 amino acids. The V gene lost 3 bases and the J gene lost 2 bases, with 4 bases spanning the gap. CDR3 nucleotides: TGTGCCAGCAGTTTCCCTCAAGAGACCCAGTACTTC. Translated, it gives CASSFPQETQYF.

This clone has only one observation. CDR3 amino acids: CASSLEAGSRTDTQYF. CDR3 nucleotide sequence: TGTGCCAGCAGCTTAGAGGCAGGGTCCCGCACAGATACGCAGTATTTT. The chain is built from TRBV7-8 and TRBJ2-3, with D possibly TRBD1 on 5 matching bases. This CDR3 comprises 16 residues. V lost 1 base and J lost 1, with 12 bases in between. Germline assignment: CDR1 SGHVS and CDR2 FQNEAQ.

The chain employs TRBV6-4 and TRBJ2-3; 9 bases line up with TRBD2. After removal of 4 bases from V and 0 bases from J, the junction contained 2 bases not matched to a gene. This CDR3 has 15 residues. Germline values: CDR1 MRHNA, CDR2 SNTAGT. CDR3 in DNA: TGTGCCAGCAGTGGCGGGGGGGCTAGCACAGATACGCAGTATTTT. It yields the protein CASSGGGASTDTQYF.